This TCR beta chain was retrieved from a study of blood T cell repertoires in COVID-19. The CDR3 totals 17 residues. Trimming pared 2 bases from V and 3 bases from J, leaving 16 bases between. Germline loops: CDR1 SGHTA, CDR2 FQGNSA. The repertoire was sequenced with immunoSEQ multiplex PCR; TCRdb's copy has only in-frame clones and lacks some. The repertoire holds about 130,000 clones, about 92% seen once, with about 4.5% in the top ten. This chain uses TRBV7-2 with TRBJ2-2, with D possibly TRBD1 on 6 matching bases. The material sequenced was peripheral blood. This clonotype originated in a man aged 55 to 69 with COVID-19, enrolled during active disease. The CDR3 loop is CASSLNRVLSDTGELFF. The CDR3 DNA reads as TGTGCCAGCAGCTTAAACAGGGTTTTAAGCGACACCGGGGAGCTGTTTTTT.